This T cell receptor beta chain was recovered during a study of T cell responses to AZD1222 COVID-19 vaccine. Study-level findings and limits: Vaccine-associated CD4 TCRs ranged over spike, dominating at 160-218 and 743-854.

On this clone itself: Its antigen is currently unknown.

Assay used: immunoSEQ multiplex PCR; TCRdb lists only in-frame clones, some missing. The sample records approximately 64,000 clones, 84% being singletons. The germline V gene encodes CDR1 WNHNN and CDR2 SYGVQD (reference sequence). The V gene lost 5 bases and the J gene lost 7 bases, with 12 bases spanning the gap. This CDR3 is built from 13 residues. The receptor's source is an adult in good health. The V call is TRBV10-1, the J call TRBJ2-1; TRBD2 might be the D (7 bases). This sample comprised peripheral blood, obtained on day 0 of AZD1222 vaccination. The CDR3 coding sequence is TGCGCCAGCAGTCGGGGGGCTCGGAATGAGCAGTTCTTC. Encoded protein: CASSRGARNEQFF.